The TCR beta chain described here comes from a study of beta chain features in type 1 diabetes. Broader study findings: The question of HLA type influencing TCRB rearrangement was one that remained unresolved here.

V was clipped by 0 bases and J by 4 bases; unmatched bases: 1. From germline, CDR1 is GTSNPN and CDR2 SVGIG (reference sequence). The CDR3 runs to 13 residues. Stem cell-like memory, regulatory, central memory and naive CD4+ cells were sorted via CD45RO/CCR7/CD25/CD127/CD95/CD27. Sequenced material consisted of expressed TCRB transcripts (all of the isolated RNA was reverse transcribed). Only in-frame clones appear in the TCRdb table, and some are missing; sequencing was by immunoSEQ multiplex PCR. The sample shows hundreds of thousands of clones, over 9.5% of them seen only once. In regard to this clone: Its antigen is currently unknown.

The chain combines TRBV30 with TRBJ2-5; 8 bases agree with TRBD1. The TCR was taken from a man aged 18 to 30 in good health. The sample comprised naive CD4+ T cells from blood. CDR3 in amino acids: CAWSVDRVETQYF. The DNA for the CDR3 is TGTGCCTGGAGTGTGGACAGGGTAGAGACCCAGTACTTC.